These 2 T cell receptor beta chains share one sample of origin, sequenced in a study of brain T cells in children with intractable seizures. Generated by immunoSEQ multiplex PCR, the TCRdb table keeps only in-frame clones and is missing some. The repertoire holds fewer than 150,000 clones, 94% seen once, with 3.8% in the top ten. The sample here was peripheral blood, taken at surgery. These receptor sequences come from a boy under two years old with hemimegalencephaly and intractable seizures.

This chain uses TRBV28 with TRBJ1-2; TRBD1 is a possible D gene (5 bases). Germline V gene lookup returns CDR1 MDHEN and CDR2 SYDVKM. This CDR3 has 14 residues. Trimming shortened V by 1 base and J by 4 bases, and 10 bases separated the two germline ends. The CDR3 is CASSLSTEGYGYTF. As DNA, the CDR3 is TGTGCCAGCAGTTTATCGACAGAGGGCTATGGCTACACCTTC.

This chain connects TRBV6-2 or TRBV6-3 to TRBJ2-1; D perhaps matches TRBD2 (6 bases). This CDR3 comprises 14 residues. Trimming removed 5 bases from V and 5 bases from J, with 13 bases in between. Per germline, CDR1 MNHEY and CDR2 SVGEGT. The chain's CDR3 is CASSLSGSHNEQFF. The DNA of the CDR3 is TGTGCCAGCAGTCTCTCCGGGAGTCACAATGAGCAGTTCTTC.